One and the same sample provided the 21 T cell receptor beta chains below, sequenced in a study of control samples from healthy donors and cancer patients. Assay: immunoSEQ multiplex PCR; the TCRdb copy retains only in-frame clones and omits some. The data show some 110,000 clones, around 90% seen once. Sequenced input: blood. The receptors originated from a woman between 70 and 85 years old in good health.

The chain couples TRBV6-4 to TRBJ2-3; D not resolved. The length of the CDR3 is 15 residues. Trimming took 3 bases from V and 0 from J, leaving 10 bases between them. Germline loops: CDR1 MRHNA, CDR2 SNTAGT. The CDR3 nucleotides read TGTGCCAGCAGTGAGGCAGAAGCTAGCACAGATACGCAGTATTTT. This sequence encodes CASSEAEASTDTQYF.

The chain is built from TRBV3-1 (or the pseudogene TRBV3-2) and TRBJ1-5; D is undetermined. CDR3 length: 17 residues. Trimming removed 3 bases from V and 1 base from J, with 16 bases in between. The germline V gene encodes CDR1 LGHDT and CDR2 YNNKEL (reference sequence). The CDR3 DNA is TGTGCCAGCAGCCATATTCGCGAGCAGGACAGCAATCAGCCCCAGCATTTT. Translating it yields CASSHIREQDSNQPQHF.

The chain has TRBV29-1 and TRBJ1-3; possible D gene TRBD1, 5 bases. Germline V CDR1 and CDR2: SQVTM, ANQGSEA. Trimming stripped 1 base from V and 4 bases from J, with 14 bases between. CDR3 length: 15 residues. The CDR3 here is CSVEGVGVGGNTIYF. In nucleotides, the CDR3 is TGCAGCGTTGAAGGTGTGGGGGTTGGAGGAAACACCATATATTTT.

This clone has just a few counts. The chain links TRBV19 to TRBJ1-2; D perhaps matches TRBD1 (6 bases). The CDR3 loop spans 14 amino acids. With 7 bases removed from V and 1 base from J, the gap between germline ends came to 13 bases. Germline lookup yields CDR1 LNHDA and CDR2 SQIVND (reference sequence). CDR3 DNA: TGTGCCAGTACTCCCAAGGGGGTTAACTATGGCTACACCTTC. Translating it yields CASTPKGVNYGYTF.

The chain combines TRBV5-5 with TRBJ1-5; 7 bases are shared with TRBD1. The CDR3 contains 17 residues. Germline loops: CDR1 SGHKS, CDR2 YYEKEE (reference sequence). V shed 7 bases and J 1 base; nucleotides not matched to a gene: 14. CDR3 coding DNA: TGTGCCAGCTCCATAGAGCTCCGACAGGGAAGCAATCAGCCCCAGCATTTT. As protein: CASSIELRQGSNQPQHF.

V gene TRBV5-8 combines with J gene TRBJ2-4; possible D gene TRBD1, 6 bases. CDR1 is SGHTS, CDR2 YDEGEE, per germline. There are 14 residues in the CDR3. V was shortened by 6 bases and J by 4 bases, with 14 bases between the two germline ends. CDR3 amino acids: CASTLQQGKNIQYF. The DNA for the CDR3 is TGTGCCAGCACCCTTCAACAGGGTAAAAACATTCAGTACTTC.

The CDR3 region has the DNA TGTGCCAGTAGTATCGGGCAGGGGAAGGGTAGCAATCAGCCCCAGCATTTT. Amino acid sequence: CASSIGQGKGSNQPQHF. The genes are TRBV19 and TRBJ1-5, with D perhaps TRBD1 (6 bases). CDR1 LNHDA and CDR2 SQIVND come from the germline V gene (reference sequence). The CDR3 contains 17 residues. V was shortened by 3 bases and J by 0 bases, with 15 bases between the two germline ends.

The chain links TRBV5-1 to TRBJ2-5; the match to TRBD2 covers 9 bases. V lost 5 bases and J lost 5; bases outside the gene matches: 7. This CDR3 spans 14 amino acids. The V gene's germline CDR1 is SGHRS and CDR2 YFSETQ. This chain's CDR3 is CASRAGGAEETQYF. The DNA of the CDR3 is TGCGCCAGCAGGGCGGGGGGGGCAGAGGAGACCCAGTACTTC.

The chain combines TRBV6-5 with TRBJ1-1, with D possibly TRBD1 on 6 matching bases. CDR1 and CDR2 from the germline V gene are MNHEY and SVGAGI. This CDR3 is 11 amino acids long. With 8 bases removed from V and 10 bases from J, the gap between germline ends came to 14 bases. CDR3 nucleotide sequence: TGTGCCAGCTGGGACAACGGCGGAGCTTTCTTT. Translated, it gives CASWDNGGAFF.

This clone has a single count. V and J are TRBV6-2 or TRBV6-3 and TRBJ2-1; D may be TRBD2 (6 bases). The CDR3 has 15 residues. The ends were cut back, 6 bases at V and 6 bases at J, with 18 bases in the middle. Germline CDR1 reads MNHEY; CDR2 reads SVGEGT. CDR3 amino acids: CASSPPAEGPNEQFF. CDR3 sequence (DNA): TGTGCCAGCAGCCCCCCGGCGGAGGGACCCAATGAGCAGTTCTTC.

A word on this clone: The same CDR3 can be traced to other DNA sequences in this sample. This chain links TRBV19 with TRBJ1-4; D is ambiguous. The CDR3 length is 15 residues. Trimming stripped 6 bases from V and 7 bases from J, with 18 bases between. Germline CDR1 is LNHDA and CDR2 is SQIVND (reference sequence). The CDR3 sequence: CASSPSGRIREKLFF. The CDR3 bases are TGTGCCAGTAGCCCCTCCGGCAGGATACGTGAAAAACTGTTTTTT.

This sequence joins TRBV9 and TRBJ2-5; D ambiguous. Germline CDR1 and CDR2: SGDLS and YYNGEE. This CDR3 has 14 amino acids. Trimming left V 4 bases short and J 3 bases short, with 13 bases between. The CDR3 reads CASSPRGVEETQYF. DNA of the CDR3: TGTGCCAGCAGCCCCCGTGGAGTTGAAGAGACCCAGTACTTC. Combining the CDR3 with reference TRBV9 and TRBJ2-5 gives the whole variable domain DSGVTQTPKHLITATGQRVTLRCSPRSGDLSVYWYQQSLDQGLQFLIQYYNGEERAKGNILERFSAQQFPDLHSELNLSSLELGDSALYFCASSPRGVEETQYFGPGTRLLVL.

The chain links TRBV5-6 to TRBJ1-4, with D tentatively TRBD1 (5 bases). The CDR3 has 13 residues. V dropped 4 bases and J dropped 8 bases, with 12 bases sitting between them. Germline V gives CDR1 SGHDT, CDR2 YYEEEE. The CDR3 sequence is CASSMGVAEKLFF. The CDR3 nucleotides read TGTGCCAGCAGCATGGGGGTGGCAGAAAAACTGTTTTTT.

The chain combines TRBV2 with TRBJ1-6; D is ambiguous. Germline CDR1 and CDR2: SNHLY and FYNNEI. CDR3 length equals 11 residues. Between the trimmed V and J ends, which lost 6 bases and 7 bases, there was a span of 4 bases. This chain's CDR3 is CASRENSPLHF. The CDR3 DNA is TGTGCCAGCAGGGAAAATTCACCCCTCCACTTT.

This clone was detected only once. This rearrangement joins TRBV6-6 to TRBJ2-7; maybe TRBD2 (6 bases). The germline CDR1 and CDR2 sequences are MNHNY and SVGAGI (reference sequence). V was trimmed by 8 bases and J by 0 bases, leaving 11 bases between them. The CDR3 is made up of 13 amino acids. The CDR3: CASQLAASYEQYF. DNA of the CDR3: TGTGCCAGCCAGTTAGCGGCCTCCTACGAGCAGTACTTC.

Turning to this clone: Germline and junction disagree at one end, which may indicate a read error. The chain couples TRBV7-2 to TRBJ2-5; D is perhaps TRBD1 or TRBD2 (6 bases each). Germline CDR1 SGHTA, CDR2 FQGNSA. The CDR3 totals 14 residues. CDR3 in amino acids: CASSLAHEWGAGDF. CDR3 in DNA: TGTGCCAGCAGCTTAGCGCACGAGTGGGGGGCTGGCGACTTC.

The J gene is TRBJ2-7, the V gene TRBV27; 10 nucleotides align to TRBD2. Germline loops: CDR1 MNHEY, CDR2 SMNVEV (reference sequence). The J segment lost 3 bases and the V segment lost 3 bases, leaving 5 bases of the junction unmatched. This CDR3 comprises 15 residues. CDR3 amino acids: CASSFSPSGGYEQYF. The CDR3 DNA is TGTGCCAGCAGTTTTTCTCCTAGCGGGGGCTACGAGCAGTACTTC.

The chain uses TRBV5-4 and TRBJ1-2; weak D call: TRBD1 (6 bases). CDR3 length: 13 residues. Trimming pared 2 bases from V and 13 bases from J, leaving 18 bases between. Germline V gene lookup returns CDR1 SGHNT and CDR2 YYREEE (reference sequence). The CDR3 DNA reads TGTGCCAGCAGCTTACGGGACAAACCGACGGCCACCTTC. It specifies CASSLRDKPTATF.

The genes are TRBV29-1 and TRBJ1-1; D call uncertain. The germline V gene encodes CDR1 SQVTM and CDR2 ANQGSEA. Trimming stripped 4 bases from V and 4 bases from J, with 7 bases between. This CDR3 contains 11 residues. CDR3: CSVAETTEAFF. The CDR3 DNA reads as TGCAGCGTTGCCGAAACCACTGAAGCTTTCTTT.

This clone was found a few times. The V call is TRBV7-8, the J call TRBJ1-5; tentatively, D is TRBD1 (6 bases). Germline lookup yields CDR1 SGHVS and CDR2 FQNEAQ. V lost 5 bases and J lost 5, with 19 bases in between. The length of the CDR3 is 16 residues. The CDR3 spells CASSVSTGRGYQPQHF. The CDR3 DNA follows: TGTGCCAGCAGCGTATCAACGGGCAGGGGATATCAGCCCCAGCATTTT.

This chain connects TRBV19 to TRBJ1-2, with TRBD1 matching over 7 bases. This CDR3 spans 16 amino acids. J was trimmed by 4 bases and V by 0 bases; bases with no gene match: 8. The germline gives CDR1 LNHDA, CDR2 SQIVND (reference sequence). The DNA for the CDR3 is TGTGCCAGTAGTATAGACGCTTCTACAGGGGTCTATGGCTACACCTTC. Translation: CASSIDASTGVYGYTF.